This T cell receptor (beta chain) was profiled in a study of cytomegalovirus exposure and HLA in healthy donors. PCR primers comprised 60 Vbeta and 13 Jbeta primers. The table came from immunoSEQ multiplex PCR; TCRdb's copy has only in-frame clones and leaves some out. Here the sample spans around 130,000 clones, roughly four fifths being singletons. This CDR3 has 14 amino acids. V lost 2 bases and J 7 bases, leaving 12 bases between the germline ends. The germline V gene has CDR1 KGHSH and CDR2 LQKENI. The chain is built from TRBV18 and TRBJ1-5, with unresolved D. The sequence came from a woman aged 55 to 70 in good health and CMV-seronegative. Sequencing used PBMCs. The CDR3: CASSPGHGLQPQHF. CDR3 nucleotide sequence: TGTGCCAGCTCACCAGGTCATGGCTTGCAGCCCCAGCATTTT.